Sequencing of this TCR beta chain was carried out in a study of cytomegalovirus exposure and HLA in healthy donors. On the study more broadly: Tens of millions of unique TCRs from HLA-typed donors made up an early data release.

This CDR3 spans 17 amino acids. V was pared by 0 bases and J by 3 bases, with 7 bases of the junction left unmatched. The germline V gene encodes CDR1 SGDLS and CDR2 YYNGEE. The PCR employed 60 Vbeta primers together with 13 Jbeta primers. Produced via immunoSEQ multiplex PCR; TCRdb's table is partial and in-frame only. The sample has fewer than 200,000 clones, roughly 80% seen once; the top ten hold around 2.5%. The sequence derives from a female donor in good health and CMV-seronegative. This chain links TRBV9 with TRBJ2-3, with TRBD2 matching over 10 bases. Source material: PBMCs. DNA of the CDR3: TGTGCCAGCAGCGTAGTTAGCGGGGGGTCCGGGACAGATACGCAGTATTTT. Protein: CASSVVSGGSGTDTQYF.